This TCR beta chain was sequenced in a study of blood T cell repertoires in COVID-19. Study-level information: The origin of the acute and convalescent COVID-19 samples was the United States, Italy and Spain. From T cells, B-cell-depleted T cells, or PBMCs came the material, which was cDNA or gDNA.

This clone was picked up a small number of times. This CDR3 has 16 residues. J gave up 3 bases and V 3 bases, and 11 bases lay outside the gene matches. Methods used by the authors: How many nucleated cells were present was estimated from reference gene primer amplification. Assay: immunoSEQ multiplex PCR; the TCRdb copy retains only in-frame clones and omits some. The V and J calls and clone size were taken over from that table, and D and trimming were inferred from the DNA. The table records around 81,000 clones, roughly 80% of them present only once. The receptor comes from a human donor in a cohort sampled during active COVID-19. This rearrangement joins TRBV23-1 to TRBJ2-7, with 7 nucleotides matching TRBD1. TRBV23-1 is designated an ORF whose function remains uncertain. The sample consisted of peripheral blood. As DNA, the CDR3 is TGCGCCAGCAGTCACCCGGGACAGCTGGACAGCTACGAGCAGTACTTC. Translation: CASSHPGQLDSYEQYF.